A selection of T cell receptor beta chains follows, all from one sample in a study of shared clonotypes between healthy human individuals. Some clones are missing from TCRdb's copy, which holds only in-frame ones; the method was immunoSEQ multiplex PCR. The sample comprises about 1.5 million clones, 95% to 99% of which are singletons, and roughly 0.45% rests with the top ten. Sequenced input: naive CD4+ T cells sorted from blood. The receptors come from a man aged 25-40 years in good health. Both conserved end residues are part of each CDR3. Each record gives: D gene, clone size, V gene, J gene, CDR3 DNA, CDR3 protein. D genes are given only for firm matches. Size is stated for part of the rows, as once, few or many counts, or as a class when the clone is expanded.

d_gene: .
abundance: .
v_gene: TRBV7-2
j_gene: TRBJ2-1
CDR3nt: TGTGCCAGCAGCTTAGGTCCCCTACTCAATGAGCAGTTCTTC
CDR3aa: CASSLGPLLNEQFF

d_gene: .
abundance: .
v_gene: TRBV5-3
j_gene: TRBJ1-3
CDR3nt: TGTGCCAGAAGCGTGGGACAACGAACCCACTCTGGAAACACCATATATTTT
CDR3aa: CARSVGQRTHSGNTIYF

d_gene: TRBD1
abundance: .
v_gene: TRBV6-1
j_gene: TRBJ2-5
CDR3nt: TGTGCCAGCAGTGAAAACAGGGGATCCTATCGTGAGACCCAGTACTTC
CDR3aa: CASSENRGSYRETQYF

d_gene: .
abundance: .
v_gene: TRBV30
j_gene: TRBJ1-5
CDR3nt: TGTGCCTGGTCACAGCGCGATCAGCCCCAGCATTTT
CDR3aa: CAWSQRDQPQHF

d_gene: TRBD1
abundance: .
v_gene: TRBV29-1
j_gene: TRBJ1-1
CDR3nt: TGCAGCGTTTGGACAGGACGAGGTACTGAAGCTTTCTTT
CDR3aa: CSVWTGRGTEAFF

d_gene: TRBD2
abundance: .
v_gene: TRBV5-8
j_gene: TRBJ2-7
CDR3nt: TGTGCCAGCAGCCTGGGACTAGCGAGATCCACGGTGAACGAGCAGTACTTC
CDR3aa: CASSLGLARSTVNEQYF

d_gene: TRBD2
abundance: .
v_gene: TRBV11-2
j_gene: TRBJ2-1
CDR3nt: TGTGCCAGCAGCTTAGGGCTAGCGGGAGGTGCCTACAATGAGCAGTTCTTC
CDR3aa: CASSLGLAGGAYNEQFF

d_gene: .
abundance: .
v_gene: TRBV27
j_gene: TRBJ1-6
CDR3nt: TGTGCCAGCAGTCTCGACAGATATTCACCCCTCCACTTT
CDR3aa: CASSLDRYSPLHF

d_gene: .
abundance: .
v_gene: TRBV6-4
j_gene: TRBJ1-4
CDR3nt: TGTGTCCGTCAAGGGAAGAGGGCTGCTAATGAAAAACTGTTTTTT
CDR3aa: CVRQGKRAANEKLFF

d_gene: TRBD2
abundance: .
v_gene: TRBV28
j_gene: TRBJ2-1
CDR3nt: TGTGCCAGCAGCGGGGGGGGCTCAATAACTTTCTACAATGAGCAGTTCTTC
CDR3aa: CASSGGGSITFYNEQFF

d_gene: .
abundance: .
v_gene: TRBV18
j_gene: TRBJ2-2
CDR3nt: TGTGCCAGCTCACCAACCCGCCTGATTTTGATGGCCGGGGAGCTGTTTTTT
CDR3aa: CASSPTRLILMAGELFF

d_gene: TRBD2
abundance: .
v_gene: TRBV5-1
j_gene: TRBJ2-3
CDR3nt: TGCGCCAGCAGAATGACCGCTAGCGGGAATACGCAGTATTTT
CDR3aa: CASRMTASGNTQYF

d_gene: .
abundance: once
v_gene: TRBV28
j_gene: TRBJ2-1
CDR3nt: TGTGCCAGCAGTTTACCCAGAAGACTAGTCGGTGAGCAGTTCTTC
CDR3aa: CASSLPRRLVGEQFF

d_gene: TRBD1
abundance: .
v_gene: TRBV5-1
j_gene: TRBJ2-1
CDR3nt: TGCGCCAGCAGTTATGGACAGGGGGATGAGCAGTTCTTC
CDR3aa: CASSYGQGDEQFF

d_gene: .
abundance: .
v_gene: TRBV20-1
j_gene: TRBJ2-7
CDR3nt: TGCAGTGCTAGCCCGGCCGGGGAGCAGTACTTC
CDR3aa: CSASPAGEQYF

d_gene: TRBD1
abundance: .
v_gene: TRBV7-2
j_gene: TRBJ1-2
CDR3nt: TGTGCCAGCAGGAATGACAGGGGGCATGGCTACACCTTC
CDR3aa: CASRNDRGHGYTF

d_gene: .
abundance: .
v_gene: TRBV11-2
j_gene: TRBJ1-5
CDR3nt: TGTGCCAGCAGCGACAGAAATAGCAATCAGCCCCAGCATTTT
CDR3aa: CASSDRNSNQPQHF

d_gene: .
abundance: .
v_gene: TRBV5-8
j_gene: TRBJ2-7
CDR3nt: TGTGCCAGCAGCTTGGTCGGGGAGCAGTACTTC
CDR3aa: CASSLVGEQYF

d_gene: .
abundance: .
v_gene: TRBV2
j_gene: TRBJ2-5
CDR3nt: TGTGCCAGCAAGGTGGAGACCCAGTACTTC
CDR3aa: CASKVETQYF

d_gene: TRBD1
abundance: .
v_gene: TRBV5-6
j_gene: TRBJ2-2
CDR3nt: TGTGCCAGCAGCTTAGTTTCCGGGACAGGGGGCGTCGGGGAGCTGTTTTTT
CDR3aa: CASSLVSGTGGVGELFF

d_gene: TRBD2
abundance: .
v_gene: TRBV7-9
j_gene: TRBJ2-1
CDR3nt: TGTGCCAGCAGCTCTGGGACTAGCGTGTACAATGAGCAGTTCTTC
CDR3aa: CASSSGTSVYNEQFF

d_gene: TRBD2
abundance: .
v_gene: TRBV9
j_gene: TRBJ2-2
CDR3nt: TGTGCCAGCAGCGTAGGAGCGGGAGGGATCCCGGGGGAGCTGTTTTTT
CDR3aa: CASSVGAGGIPGELFF

d_gene: .
abundance: once
v_gene: TRBV7-9
j_gene: TRBJ1-1
CDR3nt: TGTGCCAGCAGCTCACAGGGATCATCTGAAGCTTTCTTT
CDR3aa: CASSSQGSSEAFF

d_gene: TRBD2
abundance: .
v_gene: TRBV4-1
j_gene: TRBJ2-7
CDR3nt: TGCGCCAGCAGCCACCCACCGGGACTAGCGGGAACCGAGCAGTACTTC
CDR3aa: CASSHPPGLAGTEQYF

d_gene: TRBD1
abundance: .
v_gene: TRBV2
j_gene: TRBJ2-7
CDR3nt: TGTGCCAGCAAGGTACCGGGACAGATCTACGAGCAGTACTTC
CDR3aa: CASKVPGQIYEQYF

d_gene: TRBD2
abundance: .
v_gene: TRBV9
j_gene: TRBJ2-7
CDR3nt: TGTGCCAGCAGCGTAGGGGTAGCGGGAGCTTTTGAGCAGTACTTC
CDR3aa: CASSVGVAGAFEQYF

d_gene: .
abundance: .
v_gene: TRBV9
j_gene: TRBJ1-3
CDR3nt: TGTGCCAGCAGCGTAGACCCTATCGACTCTGGAAACACCATATATTTT
CDR3aa: CASSVDPIDSGNTIYF

d_gene: .
abundance: .
v_gene: TRBV12-5
j_gene: TRBJ2-2
CDR3nt: TGTGCTAGTGGTATGATGGCCGGGGCAGGCAACGGGGAGCTGTTTTTT
CDR3aa: CASGMMAGAGNGELFF

d_gene: .
abundance: .
v_gene: TRBV11-2
j_gene: TRBJ2-7
CDR3nt: TGTGCCAGCAGCTCGGGACGGAAAATCTACGAGCAGTACTTC
CDR3aa: CASSSGRKIYEQYF

d_gene: .
abundance: .
v_gene: TRBV5-1
j_gene: TRBJ1-5
CDR3nt: TGCGCCAGCAGCGTGGACGGCAGCCAGCCCCAGCATTTT
CDR3aa: CASSVDGSQPQHF

d_gene: TRBD1
abundance: .
v_gene: TRBV2
j_gene: TRBJ2-5
CDR3nt: TGTGCCAGCAGTCCTCCGGGACAGGGAGGGCAAGAGACCCAGTACTTC
CDR3aa: CASSPPGQGGQETQYF

d_gene: .
abundance: .
v_gene: TRBV5-1
j_gene: TRBJ2-3
CDR3nt: TGCGCCAGCAGCCCTTTCGACTACCCGACAGATACGCAGTATTTT
CDR3aa: CASSPFDYPTDTQYF